Following are 3 T cell receptor beta chains from one sample sequenced in a study of CD8 T cells in Susac syndrome. An amount of RNA that ranged from about 0.45 to 1 ug was reverse transcribed with random hexamers. Each CDR3 protein is one row after TCRdb ran MiXCR on the immunoSEQ multiplex PCR reads. This sample has approximately 280,000 distinct CDR3 sequences, with about 88% found just once. Sequencing input: CD8+ T cells from PBMCs. These receptor sequences come from a human donor with multiple sclerosis.

In this sample, this clonotype turned up a few times. The chain employs TRBV19 and TRBJ1-6; D gene ambiguous. Trimming stripped 5 bases from V and 0 bases from J, with 11 bases between. Germline values: CDR1 LNHDA, CDR2 SQIVND (reference sequence). The CDR3 covers 16 residues. CDR3 nucleotides: TGTGCCAGTAGTCAGAGGCGGAGCTCCTATAATTCACCCCTCCACTTT. Its protein product is CASSQRRSSYNSPLHF.

J is TRBJ1-5 and V is TRBV27; 12 nucleotides align to TRBD1. This CDR3 is built from 18 residues. The J segment lost 4 bases and the V segment lost 5 bases, leaving 12 bases of the junction unmatched. Germline values: CDR1 MNHEY, CDR2 SMNVEV (reference sequence). CDR3 region: CASSRGTGGREENQPQHF. CDR3 nucleotides: TGTGCCAGCAGTAGGGGGACAGGGGGCAGGGAAGAGAATCAGCCCCAGCATTTT.

J is TRBJ2-7 and V is TRBV28; D might be TRBD2 (6 bases). This CDR3 has 14 amino acids. V dropped 3 bases and J dropped 3 bases, with 12 bases sitting between them. Germline CDR1 reads MDHEN; CDR2 reads SYDVKM. DNA of the CDR3: TGTGCCAGCAGTTTGTGGGGGGACGGCTACGAGCAGTACTTC. Amino acids: CASSLWGDGYEQYF.